The present T cell receptor (beta chain) was sequenced within a study of post-analysis software for immune sequencing data (dated by TCRdb to 2013 to 2016). Some background on the complete study: The recorded disease courses included relapsing-remitting, secondary progressive and progressive-relapsing multiple sclerosis, and some patients had no subtype annotation. The patient repertoires were set against around eleven previously published healthy control repertoires from donors whose ages ranged from roughly 6 to 27 years. A subset of samples was prepared in parallel using single-end sample barcoding, then pooled and co-amplified after Illumina adapter ligation. Findings and caveats that apply to the study as a whole: The control group was slightly older than the multiple sclerosis patient group. Compared with controls, multiple sclerosis patients had significantly lower normalized Chao1 diversity, a finding suggesting substantial peripheral T-cell clonal expansion. Direct clustering with F measure revealed strong co-clustering of samples prepared in the same batch, which led to a batch-effect correction. Four to six TRBV segments, including TRBV5-6, TRBV5-1 and TRBV20-1, were significantly more frequent in patients than controls.

This clonotype was recorded a few times. Its antigen remains unidentified. No much larger clone is present one base from it, and per-base qualities are unavailable. Library construction relied on PCR. Data came from an Illumina HiSeq 2500. Unique molecular identifiers were incorporated into TCR beta cDNA libraries to reduce PCR and sequencing biases. Roughly 0.5 million cDNA molecules were obtained per 1 to 10 million input T cells, so each molecule approximated one T cell. The same protocol used for the earlier healthy control dataset was applied to prepare and sequence the patient libraries. Samples belonging to the same batch were prepared together, multiplexed and sequenced on a shared HiSeq lane. Per the authors' processing: Raw barcoded reads were processed with MIGEC, and single-read molecular identifier groups were discarded before consensus assembly and CDR3 extraction. Clonotype tables were post-analysed with VDJtools, and diversity was normalized by down-sampling all datasets to the smallest sample size. In repertoire overlap clustering, CDR3 amino acid sequences, but not nucleotide sequences, were matched to correct batch-related cross-sample contamination. In TCRdb, the public reads were trimmed at Q25 with fastp and aligned with MiXCR, with productive beta chains retained. Rows with a matching CDR3 protein are joined into one entry that keeps the most common DNA and genes. The V and J calls, along with clone size, are taken from TCRdb and not from the paper's own processing. In this sample the table shows hundreds of thousands of distinct CDR3 sequences, around 64% of which occur a single time. The ten top clones hold approximately 11% of the sample.

To demonstrate the VDJtools post-analysis software, the study profiled TCR beta repertoires from the peripheral blood of about a dozen young patients with multiple sclerosis. The multiple sclerosis patients were children and adolescents between about 6 and 16 years of age. The CDR3 runs 12 amino acids, cysteine and phenylalanine included. Only CDR3 DNA remains: 36 bases, in frame from the first base. Between the V and J ends, shortened by 8 bases and 1 base respectively, the junction contains 8 bases. CDR1 and CDR2 were assigned from the germline V gene as SGHAT and FQNNGV. The sample taken for sequencing was blood. Here the chain combines TRBV11-2 and TRBJ1-1, with no reliable assignment of the D segment. This clonotype was sampled from a girl aged 2 to 10 with multiple sclerosis. CDR3 protein: CASGSRNTEAFF. Here is the DNA: TGTGCCAGCGGGAGTCGGAACACTGAAGCTTTCTTT.